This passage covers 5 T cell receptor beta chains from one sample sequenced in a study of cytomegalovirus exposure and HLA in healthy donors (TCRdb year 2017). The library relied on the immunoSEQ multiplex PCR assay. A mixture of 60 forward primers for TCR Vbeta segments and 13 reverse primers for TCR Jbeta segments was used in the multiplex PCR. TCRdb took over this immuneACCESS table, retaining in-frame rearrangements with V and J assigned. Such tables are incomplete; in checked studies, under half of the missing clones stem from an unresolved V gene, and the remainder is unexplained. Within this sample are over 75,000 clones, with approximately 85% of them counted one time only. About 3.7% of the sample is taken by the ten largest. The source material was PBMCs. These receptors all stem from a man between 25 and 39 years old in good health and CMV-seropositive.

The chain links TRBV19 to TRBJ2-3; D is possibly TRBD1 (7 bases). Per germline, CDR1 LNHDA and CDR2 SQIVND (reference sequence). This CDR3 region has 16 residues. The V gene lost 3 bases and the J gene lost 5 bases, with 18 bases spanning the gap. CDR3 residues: CASSIRGPGGRDTQYF. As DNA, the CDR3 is TGTGCCAGTAGTATTCGGGGGCCAGGGGGAAGAGATACGCAGTATTTT.

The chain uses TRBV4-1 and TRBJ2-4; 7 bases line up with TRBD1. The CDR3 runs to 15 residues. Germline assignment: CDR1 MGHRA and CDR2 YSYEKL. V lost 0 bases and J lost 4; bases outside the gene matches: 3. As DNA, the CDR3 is TGCGCCAGCAGCCAAGAAGGACAGGTGAAAAACATTCAGTACTTC. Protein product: CASSQEGQVKNIQYF.

The CDR3: CASSYGTAQPQHF. The DNA for the CDR3 is TGTGCCAGCAGTTACGGGACAGCACAGCCCCAGCATTTT. This chain joins TRBV27 and TRBJ1-5; 7 bases are a match to TRBD1. V lost 4 bases and J lost 7; bases outside the gene matches: 4. The CDR3 extends over 13 amino acids. The V gene's germline CDR1 is MNHEY and CDR2 SMNVEV (reference sequence).

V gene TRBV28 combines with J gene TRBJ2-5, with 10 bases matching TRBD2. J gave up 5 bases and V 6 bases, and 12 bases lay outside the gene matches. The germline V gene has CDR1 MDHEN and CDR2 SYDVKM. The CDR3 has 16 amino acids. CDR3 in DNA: TGTGCCAGCAGCCGCCAGGTAGCGGGAGGTCGGGAGACCCAGTACTTC. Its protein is CASSRQVAGGRETQYF.

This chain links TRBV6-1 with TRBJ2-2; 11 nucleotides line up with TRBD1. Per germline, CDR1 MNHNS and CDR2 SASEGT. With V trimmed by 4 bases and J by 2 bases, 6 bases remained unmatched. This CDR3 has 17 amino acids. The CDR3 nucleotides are TGTGCCAGCAGTGCCGGGACAGGGGGTATAAACACCGGGGAGCTGTTTTTT. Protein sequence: CASSAGTGGINTGELFF.